This T cell receptor (beta chain) is drawn from a study of T cell changes during pregnancy in multiple sclerosis. This clone was seen more than once but under ten times. Germline V gene data show CDR1 as LNHNV and CDR2 as YYDKDF (reference sequence). V lost 8 bases to trimming and J lost 1 base; unmatched junction nucleotides: 3. This CDR3 has 14 residues. Data came from immunoSEQ multiplex PCR; TCRdb stores just in-frame clones and leaves some out. The table shows 75,000 to 90,000 clones, with approximately 92% occurring only once. This clonotype was sampled from a female donor with multiple sclerosis, enrolled in a pregnancy study. The input for sequencing was CD4+ T cells from peripheral blood mononuclear cells, taken before pregnancy. The chain links TRBV15 to TRBJ2-2; 8 positions agree with TRBD1. The CDR3 protein is CATQGARNTGELFF. CDR3 in DNA: TGTGCCACCCAGGGGGCACGGAACACCGGGGAGCTGTTTTTT.